This record looks at one T cell receptor beta chain sequence and its context. This entry belongs to a study of blood T cell repertoires in COVID-19. Across the whole study: Samples representing acute and convalescent COVID-19 were sourced from the United States, Italy and Spain. PBMCs, B-cell-depleted T cells, or T cells were the source of the cDNA or gDNA that made up the material.

As handled by the study authors: From reference gene primer amplification, estimates of nucleated cell counts were derived. Produced via immunoSEQ multiplex PCR; TCRdb's table is partial and in-frame only. V, J and clone size are those of that table, while D and trimming were read from the DNA. The sample records about 56,000 clones, roughly 87% being singletons. The CDR3 runs 14 residues. Germline V lookup: CDR1 KGHSH, CDR2 LQKENI. J lost 7 bases, V lost 4 bases, and 4 bases had no gene match. The chain links TRBV18 to TRBJ1-6; 7 bases are shared with TRBD1. The clonotype originates from a man aged 45-60 years with active COVID-19. Input material: peripheral blood. The CDR3 DNA is TGTGCCAGCTCACGGGACAGTGAAAATTCACCCCTCCACTTT. This codes for CASSRDSENSPLHF.